The rows below give T cell receptor beta chains drawn from one sample of a study of T-cell reconstitution after alpha-beta-depleted transplantation in children. TCRdb used MiXCR to reprocess the PCR reads, holding one entry per CDR3 protein. The data show 60,000 to 70,000 distinct CDR3 sequences, 4.9% seen once. Sequenced material: PBMCs, mostly from graft donor cells, taken 180 days after TCRalphabeta/CD19-depleted stem cell transplant. Receptors were obtained from a boy younger than two who had a stem cell transplant for acute myeloid leukemia, so the T cells may come from the graft donor. Each CDR3 is given with its conserved first and last residue.

CDR3aa: CASSTGTANEKLFF
j_gene: TRBJ1-4
v_gene: TRBV27

CDR3aa: CASSLGQRGAFF
j_gene: TRBJ1-1
v_gene: TRBV13

CDR3aa: CASSQGDRAFYNEQFF
j_gene: TRBJ2-1
v_gene: TRBV3-1

CDR3aa: CASSLKTSGGFSDTQYF
j_gene: TRBJ2-3
v_gene: TRBV12-3/TRBV12-4

CDR3aa: CASSVRGRETQYF
j_gene: TRBJ2-5
v_gene: TRBV9

CDR3aa: CASSLGTSGPYNEQFF
j_gene: TRBJ2-1
v_gene: TRBV7-2

CDR3aa: CASSPRPGLAGATGELFF
j_gene: TRBJ2-2
v_gene: TRBV7-2

CDR3aa: CATSSSATYGYTF
j_gene: TRBJ1-2
v_gene: TRBV24-1

CDR3aa: CASRKRGVATSYNSPLHF
j_gene: TRBJ1-6
v_gene: TRBV7-3

CDR3aa: CASSYQDRVHYNEQFF
j_gene: TRBJ2-1
v_gene: TRBV6-2/TRBV6-3

CDR3aa: CSAPQGRNYNSPLHF
j_gene: TRBJ1-6
v_gene: TRBV20-1

CDR3aa: CAISGPGLAKTDTQYF
j_gene: TRBJ2-3
v_gene: TRBV10-3

CDR3aa: CASSLIGTGTYNEQFF
j_gene: TRBJ2-1
v_gene: TRBV7-2

CDR3aa: CASSRTVSGNTIYF
j_gene: TRBJ1-3
v_gene: TRBV5-1

CDR3aa: CASSLAGDLDEQYF
j_gene: TRBJ2-7
v_gene: TRBV13

CDR3aa: CASSFGRVYEQYF
j_gene: TRBJ2-7
v_gene: TRBV7-2

CDR3aa: CASSLALAGANYGYTF
j_gene: TRBJ1-2
v_gene: TRBV7-9

CDR3aa: CASREPGGQPQHF
j_gene: TRBJ1-5
v_gene: TRBV6-2/TRBV6-3

CDR3aa: CASSVVESSPLHF
j_gene: TRBJ1-6
v_gene: TRBV9

CDR3aa: CASRTLEGGRFETQYF
j_gene: TRBJ2-5
v_gene: TRBV27

CDR3aa: CSARDQLLLTGELFF
j_gene: TRBJ2-2
v_gene: TRBV20-1

CDR3aa: CASSSTGRGVYTF
j_gene: TRBJ1-2
v_gene: TRBV6-5

CDR3aa: CASRGVSGANVLTF
j_gene: TRBJ2-6
v_gene: TRBV7-2

CDR3aa: CASSLLGEQYF
j_gene: TRBJ2-7
v_gene: TRBV12-3/TRBV12-4

CDR3aa: CSASPRQAGQHF
j_gene: TRBJ1-5
v_gene: TRBV20-1

CDR3aa: CASTGTEYNYGYTF
j_gene: TRBJ1-2
v_gene: TRBV4-1

CDR3aa: CASSYLGLAVQETQYF
j_gene: TRBJ2-5
v_gene: TRBV6-2/TRBV6-3

CDR3aa: CASTPNQRGGYNEQFF
j_gene: TRBJ2-1
v_gene: TRBV11-2

CDR3aa: CASRGYGEFYEQYF
j_gene: TRBJ2-7
v_gene: TRBV6-5

CDR3aa: CSASPTATYEQYF
j_gene: TRBJ2-7
v_gene: TRBV20-1

CDR3aa: CASSLGTETPLHF
j_gene: TRBJ1-6
v_gene: TRBV7-9

CDR3aa: CASTEQGAGNSPLHF
j_gene: TRBJ1-6
v_gene: TRBV2

CDR3aa: CASSVSTVRTDTQYF
j_gene: TRBJ2-3
v_gene: TRBV9

CDR3aa: CASSETGVNEQFF
j_gene: TRBJ2-1
v_gene: TRBV9

CDR3aa: CASSLIPGTQETQYF
j_gene: TRBJ2-5
v_gene: TRBV7-7

CDR3aa: CASSLGARGETQYF
j_gene: TRBJ2-5
v_gene: TRBV11-3

CDR3aa: CASSLALDLVYEQYF
j_gene: TRBJ2-7
v_gene: TRBV7-9

CDR3aa: CASSTGGPWNEQFF
j_gene: TRBJ2-1
v_gene: TRBV12-3/TRBV12-4

CDR3aa: CASSPVGTTEAFF
j_gene: TRBJ1-1
v_gene: TRBV12-3/TRBV12-4

CDR3aa: CASSESYGYTF
j_gene: TRBJ1-2
v_gene: TRBV10-2

CDR3aa: CASSLALETQYF
j_gene: TRBJ2-5
v_gene: TRBV5-1

CDR3aa: CSVAAGGLQETQYF
j_gene: TRBJ2-5
v_gene: TRBV29-1

CDR3aa: CASSLRTEYEQYF
j_gene: TRBJ2-7
v_gene: TRBV7-2

CDR3aa: CASRPNRGSYNEQFF
j_gene: TRBJ2-1
v_gene: TRBV7-9

CDR3aa: CATSGDRTQETQYF
j_gene: TRBJ2-5
v_gene: TRBV15

CDR3aa: CASSETSGGAPTGELFF
j_gene: TRBJ2-2
v_gene: TRBV9